This T cell receptor beta chain was found in a study of blood T cell repertoires in COVID-19. Study as a whole: Donors in the United States, Italy and Spain gave samples during acute or convalescent COVID-19.

Per the germline V gene, CDR1 is SGHNT and CDR2 is YYREEE (reference sequence). V lost 3 bases and J lost 7, with 11 bases in between. This CDR3 comprises 13 residues. Participant age was roughly 18 to 90 years, and participants resided in fewer than 25 US areas. As handled by the study authors: Reference gene primer amplification in the assay estimated nucleated cell counts. Produced via immunoSEQ multiplex PCR; TCRdb's table is partial and in-frame only. V, J and clone size derive from that table, while D and trimming were established from the DNA sequence. Of 350,000 to 400,000 clones listed, 70% to 90% are singletons.

This sequence joins TRBV5-4 and TRBJ2-1; D might be TRBD2 (5 bases). Sequenced sample: PBMCs or T cells enriched from blood (not recorded which). This TCR came from a woman aged 25 to 39 with acute COVID-19. CDR3 in DNA: TGTGCCAGCAGCTCCGGGATCGGGAATGAGCAGTTCTTC. This gives the protein CASSSGIGNEQFF.